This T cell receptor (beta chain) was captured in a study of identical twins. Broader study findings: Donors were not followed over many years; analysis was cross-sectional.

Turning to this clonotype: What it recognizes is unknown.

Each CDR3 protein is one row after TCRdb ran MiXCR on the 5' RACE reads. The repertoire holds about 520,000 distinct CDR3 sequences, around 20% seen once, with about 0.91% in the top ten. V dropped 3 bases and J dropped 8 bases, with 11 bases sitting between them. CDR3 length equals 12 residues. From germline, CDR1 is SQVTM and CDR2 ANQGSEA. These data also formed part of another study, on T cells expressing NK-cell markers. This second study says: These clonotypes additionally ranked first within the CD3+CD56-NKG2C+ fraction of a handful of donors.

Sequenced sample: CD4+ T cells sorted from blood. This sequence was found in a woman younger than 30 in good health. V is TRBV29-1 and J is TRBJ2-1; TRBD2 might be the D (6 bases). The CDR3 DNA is TGCAGCGTTGAGGGGGGTCTAGATGAGCAGTTCTTC. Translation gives CSVEGGLDEQFF.